Only a few counts were recorded for the clone carrying this T cell receptor beta chain. The data belong to a study of blood T cells in healthy people across ages. A second PCR of roughly 6 to 12 cycles used a sample-barcoded 5' primer and a J-beta primer mix. TCRdb recomputed calls from the 5' RACE reads with MiXCR, one row per CDR3 protein. The sample lists some 1.5 million distinct CDR3 sequences, roughly 27% seen once, with about 7.7% in the top ten. Deletions cut 3 bases from V and 1 base from J, with 16 bases between. CDR3 length: 17 residues. The V gene's germline CDR1 is MNHEY and CDR2 SMNVEV (reference sequence).

This clonotype was sampled from a woman aged 30 to 39 in good health. The rearrangement joins TRBV27 to TRBJ2-4; the D is unclear. Sequencing used blood. CDR3 in DNA: TGTGCCAGCAGTTTTCAGGCCCCCAATTCCGCCAAAAACATTCAGTACTTC. Amino acids: CASSFQAPNSAKNIQYF.